This TCR beta chain derives from a study of blood T cell repertoires in COVID-19. On the study more broadly: The study drew acute and convalescent COVID-19 samples from the United States, Italy and Spain. Sources were T cells, B-cell-depleted T cells, or PBMCs; the material itself was cDNA or gDNA.

In the original analysis: Reference gene primers were amplified, and this amplification served to estimate nucleated cell counts. The repertoire was sequenced with immunoSEQ multiplex PCR; TCRdb's copy has only in-frame clones and lacks some. Clone size and V and J calls were adopted from that table, with D and trimming inferred from the DNA. The sample has 85,000 to 100,000 clones, around 81% seen once; the top ten hold around 9%. The CDR3 is made up of 15 amino acids. The V segment lost 1 base and the J segment 2 bases; nucleotides outside the gene matches: 4. Germline CDR1 and CDR2: SGHAT and FQNNGV.

Sequenced material: peripheral blood. The chain has TRBV11-2 and TRBJ2-7; TRBD1 matches at 8 bases. The TCR was taken from a man aged 50-59 years who had recovered from COVID-19. The CDR3 region has the DNA TGTGCCAGCAGCTTAGGTGGGACAGGACCCTACGAGCAGTACTTC. Its translation: CASSLGGTGPYEQYF.